A selection of T cell receptor beta chains follows, all from one sample in a study of blood T cell repertoires in COVID-19. Using immunoSEQ multiplex PCR, the repertoire was profiled, and TCRdb retains in-frame clones only, with some absent. The sample shows 450,000 or so clones, about nine tenths of them seen only once. Sample: PBMCs or T cells enriched from blood (not recorded which). These receptors were obtained from a man aged 18 to 35 who had recovered from COVID-19. The CDR3 runs from the conserved cysteine through the conserved F or W. D genes are given only for firm matches. Clone size is given for some rows only: seen once, a few or many times, or a class if the clone is expanded.

v_call,j_call,clone_size,d_call,cdr3_nt,cdr3_aa
TRBV7-8,TRBJ1-1,many,NA,TGTGCCAGCAGCCCATCTATGGCTGGGACAAAGAGTGAAGCTTTCTTT,CASSPSMAGTKSEAFF
TRBV27,TRBJ1-2,NA,NA,TGTGCCAGCAGTTTTGCCGAGACTAACTATGGCTACACCTTC,CASSFAETNYGYTF
TRBV5-4,TRBJ2-1,NA,TRBD2,TGTGCCAGCAGCCCGGGGGGGACGGGATATCAGTTCTTC,CASSPGGTGYQFF
TRBV6-1,TRBJ2-3,NA,TRBD2,TGTGCCAGCAGTGAACGATCGTCGGGACTAGCGGGGACTAGCACAGATACGCAGTATTTT,CASSERSSGLAGTSTDTQYF
TRBV11-2,TRBJ2-1,NA,TRBD2,TGTGCCAGCAGCTTATCCGCACTAGCGGGATACAATGAGCAGTTCTTC,CASSLSALAGYNEQFF
TRBV15,TRBJ2-3,NA,TRBD1,TGTGCCACCAGCAGAGATGCGACAGGGTCGGGTGATACGCAGTATTTT,CATSRDATGSGDTQYF
TRBV11-2,TRBJ1-1,few,NA,TGTGCCAGCAGCTTGACACTCCAAGTCACTGAAGCTTTCTTT,CASSLTLQVTEAFF
TRBV5-1,TRBJ2-1,NA,NA,TGCGCCAGCAGCCCTAGGTTGAATGAGCAGTTCTTC,CASSPRLNEQFF
TRBV11-3,TRBJ2-3,NA,TRBD2,TGTGCCAGCAGCTTAGGACTAGCGGTGAGCACAGATACGCAGTATTTT,CASSLGLAVSTDTQYF
TRBV2,TRBJ1-1,few,NA,TGTGCCAGTCTACAGGCTACTGAAGCTTTCTTT,CASLQATEAFF
TRBV7-2,TRBJ1-2,NA,TRBD1,TGTGCCAGCAGCAACCGGGACAGGGTAGCCTATGGCTACACCTTC,CASSNRDRVAYGYTF
TRBV7-8,TRBJ2-2,NA,TRBD2,TGTGCCAGCAGAGGACTAGCGGGTATTGGCGGGGAGCTGTTTTTT,CASRGLAGIGGELFF
TRBV29-1,TRBJ1-1,NA,TRBD1,TGCAGCGTCGAGGGGGCAAGCACTGAAGCTTTCTTT,CSVEGASTEAFF
TRBV11-2,TRBJ2-1,NA,NA,TGTGCCAGCAGCTTAGATTTAGAGTATTACAATGAGCAGTTCTTC,CASSLDLEYYNEQFF
TRBV18,TRBJ2-2,NA,NA,TGTGCCAGCTCACCTGGCCAGACTTACACCGGGGAGCTGTTTTTT,CASSPGQTYTGELFF
TRBV19,TRBJ1-6,NA,NA,TGTGCCAGTAGTATAGAACTTCGGGGTTCACCCCTCCACTTT,CASSIELRGSPLHF
TRBV11-2,TRBJ1-2,NA,TRBD1,TGTGCCAGCAGTCCCCGGACAGGCGGCTACACCTTC,CASSPRTGGYTF
TRBV6-1,TRBJ1-5,NA,NA,TGTGCCAGCAGTGAACAGGGGCTTAGCAATCAGCCCCAGCATTTT,CASSEQGLSNQPQHF
TRBV5-5,TRBJ1-2,NA,TRBD1,TGTGCCAGCAGCCATGAAGACAGGGGGCTAAGCTACACCTTC,CASSHEDRGLSYTF
TRBV5-1,TRBJ2-5,NA,TRBD2,TGCGCCAGCAGCTTGGGACTAGCGGGAGCAGCTGGAGAGACCCAGTACTTC,CASSLGLAGAAGETQYF
TRBV30,TRBJ2-1,NA,TRBD1,TGTGCCTGGAGTGGCCCCAGGGGGAATGAGCAGTTCTTC,CAWSGPRGNEQFF